This entry lists 18 T cell receptor beta chains sequenced from one sample in a study of T cells of healthy individuals. TCRdb re-called the 5' RACE reads through MiXCR, storing one row per CDR3 protein. The sample shows tens of thousands of distinct CDR3 sequences, roughly 5.1% of them seen only once. The receptors shown here come from a female donor in good health.

This clonotype was counted ten times or more. The chain has TRBV6-6 and TRBJ1-5; D unresolved. CDR1 MNHNY and CDR2 SVGAGI come from the germline V gene (reference sequence). CDR3 size: 15 residues. V was trimmed by 7 bases and J by 2 bases, leaving 15 bases between them. CDR3 region: CASTGSGEGNQPQHF. The CDR3 DNA reads TGTGCCAGCACTGGATCAGGTGAGGGCAATCAGCCCCAGCATTTT.

This clonotype occurred many times. The chain links TRBV9 to TRBJ1-1, with D tentatively TRBD1 (5 bases). V was cut by 3 bases and J by 4 bases, with 19 bases left in between. The CDR3 length is 16 residues. Germline CDR1 and CDR2: SGDLS and YYNGEE. The CDR3 loop is CASSAASRGRGTEAFF. For the CDR3, the DNA is TGTGCCAGCAGCGCGGCCTCCAGAGGTAGGGGCACTGAAGCTTTCTTT.

This clonotype was recorded many times. This chain joins TRBV20-1 and TRBJ1-2, with D tentatively TRBD1 (6 bases). The CDR3 runs to 13 residues. Germline V lookup: CDR1 DFQATT, CDR2 SNEGSKA (reference sequence). The V gene lost 5 bases and the J gene lost 2 bases, with 12 bases spanning the gap. CDR3 coding DNA: TGCAGTGCTGATACAGGGAACAACTATGGCTACACCTTC. Encoded protein: CSADTGNNYGYTF.

In this sample, this clonotype turned up many times. CDR3 loop: CASEGQGSATNEKLFF. CDR3 coding DNA: TGTGCCAGCGAGGGACAGGGGAGCGCAACTAATGAAAAACTGTTTTTT. The V gene is TRBV28, the J gene TRBJ1-4, with 10 bases fitting TRBD1. Germline-derived CDR1 and CDR2 are MDHEN and SYDVKM. V gave up 8 bases and J gave up 0 bases; unmatched junction bases: 6. This CDR3 spans 16 amino acids.

The sample holds many counts of this clonotype. This chain uses TRBV4-1 with TRBJ2-3; 10 bases are a match to TRBD2. The CDR3 spans 18 residues. V lost 0 bases and J lost 0; bases outside the gene matches: 6. CDR1 MGHRA and CDR2 YSYEKL come from the germline V gene. CDR3 protein: CASSQEPPGLASTDTQYF. Written as DNA, the CDR3 is TGCGCCAGCAGCCAAGAACCACCGGGACTAGCGAGCACAGATACGCAGTATTTT.

This clonotype was counted between two and nine times. The rearrangement uses TRBV25-1 and TRBJ2-3, with D perhaps assigned TRBD1 or TRBD2 (5 bases each). The germline V gene has CDR1 MGHDK and CDR2 SYGVNS. This CDR3 is 14 amino acids long. V was cut by 6 bases and J by 6 bases, with 16 bases left in between. The DNA for the CDR3 is TGTGCCAGCAGCTTAATGGGGGTTGACGATACGCAGTATTTT. This gives the protein CASSLMGVDDTQYF.

Judged by abundance, this clonotype is medium-sized. This chain joins TRBV5-1 and TRBJ2-5; D gene unclear. This CDR3 region has 12 residues. CDR1 is SGHRS and CDR2 is YFSETQ in the germline V gene. Trimming stripped 1 base from V and 3 bases from J, with 4 bases between. The CDR3 DNA is TGCGCCAGCAGCTTGAGGGAAGAGACCCAGTACTTC. Translation gives CASSLREETQYF.

This clonotype was recorded many times. V is TRBV28 and J is TRBJ2-3; D not certain. V was trimmed by 1 base and J by 4 bases, leaving 9 bases between them. The CDR3 has 14 residues. Germline values: CDR1 MDHEN, CDR2 SYDVKM. CDR3 amino acids: CASSLSPFPDTQYF. For the CDR3, the DNA is TGTGCCAGCAGTTTATCCCCGTTCCCAGATACGCAGTATTTT.

This clonotype was counted ten times or more. The genes are TRBV7-9 and TRBJ2-3, with 15 positions matching TRBD2. The CDR3 extends over 17 amino acids. CDR1 SEHNR and CDR2 FQNEAQ come from the germline V gene (reference sequence). The trim removed 5 bases at V and 4 bases at J, leaving 7 bases unmatched. The CDR3 coding sequence is TGTGCCAGCAGCCAGGGACTAGCGGGAGGTGGCGCAGATACGCAGTATTTT. Its protein is CASSQGLAGGGADTQYF. Full variable domain (missing parts from reference TRBV7-9 and TRBJ2-3): DTGVSQNPRHKITKRGQNVTFRCDPISEHNRLYWYRQTLGQGPEFLTYFQNEAQLEKSRLLSDRFSAERPKGSFSTLEIQRTEQGDSAMYLCASSQGLAGGGADTQYFGPGTRLTVL.

The J gene is TRBJ2-3, the V gene TRBV20-1; 8 bases match TRBD2. CDR3 length: 13 amino acids. The V gene's germline CDR1 is DFQATT and CDR2 SNEGSKA (reference sequence). V was clipped by 7 bases and J by 7 bases; unmatched bases: 10. The CDR3 DNA follows: TGCAGTGTTTCGGGACTAGTGGTAAATACGCAGTATTTT. This codes for CSVSGLVVNTQYF.

A few counts support this clonotype. V usage is TRBV28 and J usage is TRBJ2-3; 10 nucleotides line up with TRBD1. The V gene's germline CDR1 is MDHEN and CDR2 SYDVKM. V was pared by 6 bases and J by 1 base, with 4 bases of the junction left unmatched. This CDR3 has 15 residues. In DNA, the CDR3 is TGTGCCAGCAGATTCGGGACAGGGGGCACAGATACGCAGTATTTT. Amino acid sequence: CASRFGTGGTDTQYF.

This clonotype was seen a few times. The chain is built from TRBV3-1 and TRBJ2-1; 12 bases agree with TRBD2. The trim removed 0 bases at V and 6 bases at J, leaving 15 bases unmatched. Germline assignment: CDR1 LGHDT and CDR2 YNNKEL (reference sequence). The CDR3 totals 20 residues. CDR3 in DNA: TGTGCCAGCAGCCAAGATAGGCTAGCGGGAGGGCCGATAGGTGTCAATGAGCAGTTCTTC. This encodes CASSQDRLAGGPIGVNEQFF.

At least ten counts were recorded for this clonotype. The chain combines TRBV5-1 with TRBJ2-5, with TRBD1 as a possible D gene (6 bases). This CDR3 spans 15 amino acids. CDR1 SGHRS and CDR2 YFSETQ come from the germline V gene. The V end lost 2 bases, the J end lost 1 base, and 12 bases lay between the germline ends. The CDR3 sequence is CASSLGGSVQETQYF. CDR3 DNA sequence: TGCGCCAGCAGCTTAGGGGGTAGTGTCCAAGAGACCCAGTACTTC.

This clonotype was counted a few times. This chain links TRBV27 with TRBJ2-7, with D maybe TRBD1 (6 bases). The CDR3 loop spans 13 amino acids. Germline-derived CDR1 and CDR2 are MNHEY and SMNVEV (reference sequence). The germline V and J ends were trimmed by 8 bases and 3 bases, with 14 bases remaining between them. CDR3 nucleotide sequence: TGTGCCAGCCACGCGGCAGGGGACTACGAGCAGTACTTC. Translation: CASHAAGDYEQYF.

At least ten counts were recorded for this clonotype. The chain joins TRBV30 to TRBJ1-1; D is perhaps TRBD1 (5 bases). The germline CDR1 and CDR2 sequences are GTSNPN and SVGIG (reference sequence). V lost 3 bases and J lost 1, with 12 bases in between. The CDR3 is 14 residues long. CDR3 DNA: TGTGCCTGGAGCATCTCAGGGCCGAACACTGAAGCTTTCTTT. Protein product: CAWSISGPNTEAFF.

Regarding this clonotype: Given a much more abundant clone one base away, this may be a read error. J is TRBJ2-3 and V is TRBV30, with 10 bases matching TRBD2. The CDR3 runs 14 residues. The germline CDR1 and CDR2 sequences are GTSNPN and SVGIG (reference sequence). The trim removed 3 bases at V and 4 bases at J, leaving 4 bases unmatched. The CDR3 is CAWRLAGSADTQYF. In nucleotides, the CDR3 is TGTGCCTGGAGACTAGCGGGGAGCGCAGATACGCAGTATTTT.

This clonotype has a single count. The V and J genes are TRBV7-2 and TRBJ1-1; D is possibly TRBD1 (5 bases). Trimming stripped 5 bases from V and 4 bases from J, with 17 bases between. The CDR3 extends over 15 amino acids. Per germline, CDR1 SGHTA and CDR2 FQGNSA. The CDR3 DNA is TGTGCCAGCAGCCGACTGTGGGGGGAAGGCACTGAAGCTTTCTTT. It codes for CASSRLWGEGTEAFF.

In this sample, this clonotype turned up many times. The CDR3 here is CASSYEFRGLSSYEQYF. The CDR3 DNA is TGTGCCAGCAGTTACGAATTCAGGGGTCTAAGCTCCTACGAGCAGTACTTC. The chain links TRBV6-5 to TRBJ2-7, with D possibly being TRBD1 (6 bases). Germline values: CDR1 MNHEY, CDR2 SVGAGI. V shed 2 bases and J shed 0 bases, with 17 bases lying between them. The CDR3 runs to 17 residues.